This T cell receptor beta chain is drawn from a study of cytomegalovirus exposure and HLA in healthy donors. Repertoires were generated with immunoSEQ multiplex PCR, while TCRdb's copy carries only in-frame clones and drops some. The sample lists 70,000 or so clones; 85% to 95% were seen once. Trimming removed 4 bases at V and 0 bases at J, with 7 bases between. This CDR3 contains 14 residues. Germline V lookup: CDR1 SGHDT, CDR2 YYEEEE. The specimen sequenced was PBMCs. The V gene is TRBV5-6, the J gene TRBJ1-4, with D maybe TRBD1 (6 bases). This receptor was obtained from a woman aged 18-30 years in good health and CMV-seropositive. The CDR3 DNA reads as TGTGCCAGCAGCGAGGGGGCAACTAATGAAAAACTGTTTTTT. Protein: CASSEGATNEKLFF.